The clone carrying this T cell receptor beta chain was recorded many times. Its antigen is currently unknown. Molecular barcoding with unique molecular identifiers was used for the TCRbeta library. Each CDR3 protein gets one entry after TCRdb re-called the PCR reads with MiXCR. This table has 200,000 to 250,000 distinct CDR3 sequences, under 30% appearing once. The data were obtained in a study of T-cell reconstitution after alpha-beta-depleted transplantation in children. General study findings and limits: Some patients' high day-60 TCRbeta diversity was attributed to recipient cells surviving conditioning. From newly produced T cells came most of the T-cell counts and diversity one year after transplant. Reported findings indicate that, about two months after transplant, alpha-beta T cells came from several hundred expanded clones, which were derived from non-depleted graft cells.

Germline values: CDR1 SGDLS, CDR2 YYNGEE. V was clipped by 4 bases and J by 3 bases; unmatched bases: 6. CDR3 length: 16 amino acids. Sequencing used PBMCs, obtained before TCRalphabeta/CD19-depleted stem cell transplant. This sequence was found in a girl aged 2-10 years with Fanconi anemia, due to receive a stem cell transplant. This chain joins TRBV9 and TRBJ2-1; TRBD1 aligns across 11 bases. The CDR3 DNA is TGTGCCAGCAGCATATCCGGGACAGGGGGCTACAATGAGCAGTTCTTC. As protein: CASSISGTGGYNEQFF.